The present entry profiles one TCR beta chain with its context. This sample is drawn from a study of cytomegalovirus exposure and HLA in healthy donors. V lost 3 bases and J lost 0, with 11 bases in between. The CDR3 spans 16 residues. Germline V gene sequence: CDR1 MDHEN, CDR2 SYDVKM. Both 60 Vbeta primers and 13 Jbeta primers went into the PCR. The repertoire was sequenced with immunoSEQ multiplex PCR; TCRdb's copy has only in-frame clones and lacks some. Found here are about 100,000 clones, 60% to 80% of them singletons; the top ten hold 5% to 6.5%. Sequencing was done on a sample of PBMCs. This clonotype was obtained from a man in his sixties in good health and CMV-seropositive. This chain uses TRBV28 with TRBJ1-4, with D uncertain. CDR3 nucleotide sequence: TGTGCCAGCAGTTTTCACCGATCAGCAACTAATGAAAAACTGTTTTTT. Translation gives CASSFHRSATNEKLFF. Full variable domain (remainder filled in from reference TRBV28 and TRBJ1-4): DVKVTQSSRYLVKRTGEKVFLECVQDMDHENMFWYRQDPGLGLRLIYFSYDVKMKEKGDIPEGYSVSREKKERFSLILESASTNQTSMYLCASSFHRSATNEKLFFGSGTQLSVL.